The T cell receptor beta chain described here comes from a study of shared clonotypes between healthy human individuals. Trimming cost V 7 bases and J 2 bases, with 12 bases left between them. The CDR3 contains 13 residues. CDR1 is MDHEN, CDR2 SYDVKM, per germline. This table comes from immunoSEQ multiplex PCR, and its TCRdb copy is limited to in-frame clones, with some not included. Among about 490,000 clones listed, 70% to 85% were seen once. The chain uses TRBV28 and TRBJ2-7; D is undetermined. The material sequenced was PBMCs. The clonotype was recovered from a woman aged 35 to 49 in good health. Some clones in this sample may be carry-over from other donors' samples. CDR3 nucleotide sequence: TGTGCCAGCATAGAGGACGCCACCTACGAGCAGTACTTC. Protein: CASIEDATYEQYF.